This TCR beta chain originates from a study of graft-versus-host responses after intestinal transplantation. On the study more broadly: Multivisceral, liver-intestinal, or isolated intestinal grafts were transplanted into recipients. The study, taken as a whole, reports: Detected in recipient marrow were GvH clones, some of which were first observed in ileum or blood.

Using immunoSEQ multiplex PCR, the repertoire was profiled, and TCRdb retains in-frame clones only, with some absent. The table has about 96,000 clones, 92% seen once; the top ten hold over 0.15%. About this clone itself: The antigen is unknown.

V was clipped by 2 bases and J by 8 bases, with 12 bases between them. Germline lookup yields CDR1 KGHSH and CDR2 LQKENI. The CDR3 consists of 13 residues. The material sequenced was unstimulated CD4+ T cells sorted from spleen or lymph node cells, taken before intestinal transplant. The receptor's source is a human donor who received an intestinal transplant. The chain has TRBV18 and TRBJ1-2, with D possibly being TRBD1 (6 bases). The CDR3 here is CASSPEQGGGYTF. The CDR3 bases are TGTGCCAGCTCACCAGAACAGGGAGGGGGCTACACCTTC.